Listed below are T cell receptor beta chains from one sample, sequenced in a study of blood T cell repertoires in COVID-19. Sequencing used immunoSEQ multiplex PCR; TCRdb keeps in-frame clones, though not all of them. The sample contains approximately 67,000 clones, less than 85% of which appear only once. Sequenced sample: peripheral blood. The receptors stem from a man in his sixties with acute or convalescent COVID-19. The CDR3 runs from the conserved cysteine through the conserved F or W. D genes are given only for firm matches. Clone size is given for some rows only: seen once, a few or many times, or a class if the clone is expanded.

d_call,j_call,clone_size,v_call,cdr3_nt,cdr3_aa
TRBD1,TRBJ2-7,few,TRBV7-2,TGTGCCAGCAGCTTAGTAGGGGGACAGGGGCTGTACGAGCAGTACTTC,CASSLVGGQGLYEQYF
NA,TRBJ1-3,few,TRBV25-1,TGTGCCAGCAGAGATCCCCGGGGGGGAAACACCATATATTTT,CASRDPRGGNTIYF
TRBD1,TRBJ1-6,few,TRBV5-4,TGTGCCAGCAGCCCGAGACAGGGGGTTTCACCCCTCCACTTT,CASSPRQGVSPLHF
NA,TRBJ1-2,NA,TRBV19,TGTGCCAGTAGTATAAAGAGCAGGGGCGGCTATGGCTACACCTTC,CASSIKSRGGYGYTF
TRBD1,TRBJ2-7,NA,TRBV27,TGTGCCAGCAGTCCCTGGAGACAGGGAGACGAGCAGTACTTC,CASSPWRQGDEQYF
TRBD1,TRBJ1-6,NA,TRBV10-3,TGTGCCATGGGGACAGGAAATTCACCCCTCCACTTT,CAMGTGNSPLHF
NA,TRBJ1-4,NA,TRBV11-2,TGTGCCAGCAGCTTACGGTTCGACAGTGAAAAACTGTTTTTT,CASSLRFDSEKLFF
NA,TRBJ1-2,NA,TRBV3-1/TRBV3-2,TGTGCCAGCAGCCGGGGGACATCAAACGGGGGCTACACCTTC,CASSRGTSNGGYTF
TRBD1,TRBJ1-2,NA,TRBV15,TGTGCCACCAGCAGAGGACCGGGACAGAGCTATGGCTACACCTTC,CATSRGPGQSYGYTF
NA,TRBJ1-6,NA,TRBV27,TGTGCCAGCAGTTCCTTACAGGGTTGGGATTCACCCCTCCACTTT,CASSSLQGWDSPLHF
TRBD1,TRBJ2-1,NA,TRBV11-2,TGTGCCAGCAGCTTTGGGTCGACAGGGACCTACAATGAGCAGTTCTTC,CASSFGSTGTYNEQFF
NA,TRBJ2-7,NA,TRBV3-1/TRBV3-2,TGTGCCAGCAGCCTCGGGTCCTACGAGCAGTACTTC,CASSLGSYEQYF
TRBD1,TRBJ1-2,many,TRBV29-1,TGCAGCGTTGGTGTCCAGGGGGCCGGCTATGGCTACACCTTC,CSVGVQGAGYGYTF
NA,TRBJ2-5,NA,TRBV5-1,TGCGCCAGCAGCGCCCAACAGGGGAGGGAGACCCAGTACTTC,CASSAQQGRETQYF
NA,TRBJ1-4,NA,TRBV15,TGTGCCACGCATGGCGGGAATGAAAAACTGTTTTTT,CATHGGNEKLFF
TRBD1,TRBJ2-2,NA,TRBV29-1,TGCAGCGCAGCCGGGACAGGCTTAGGACGAAACACCGGGGAGCTGTTTTTT,CSAAGTGLGRNTGELFF
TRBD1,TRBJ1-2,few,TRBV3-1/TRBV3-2,TGTGCCAGCAGCCAGAGGGACAGGGGGGGCTATGGCTACACCTTC,CASSQRDRGGYGYTF
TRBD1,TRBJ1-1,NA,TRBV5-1,TGCGCCAGCAGCTCGGCATCCGGGACAGTTTGGAACACTGAAGCTTTCTTT,CASSSASGTVWNTEAFF
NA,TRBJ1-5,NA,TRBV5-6,TGTGCCAGCAGCTTGGGGGCGCAGGGGAATCAGCCCCAGCATTTT,CASSLGAQGNQPQHF
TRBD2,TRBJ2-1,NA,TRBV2,TGTGCCAGCAGTGAGGGGCGGGGAGGGTACAATGAGCAGTTCTTC,CASSEGRGGYNEQFF
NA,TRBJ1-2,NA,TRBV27,TGTGCCAGCAGTTCTACAGGGTACGACTATGGCTACACCTTC,CASSSTGYDYGYTF
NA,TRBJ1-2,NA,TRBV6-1,TGTGCCAGCAGTGAATCGAGAGGGGGTGGCTACACCTTC,CASSESRGGGYTF
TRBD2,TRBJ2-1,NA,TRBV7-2,TGTGCCAGCGGACTAGCGGGGGGATACAATGAGCAGTTCTTC,CASGLAGGYNEQFF
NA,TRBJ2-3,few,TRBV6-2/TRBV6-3,TGTGCCAGCAGTTACTCGACGGGAAGGGCCCCAGATACGCAGTATTTT,CASSYSTGRAPDTQYF
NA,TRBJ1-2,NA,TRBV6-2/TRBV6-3,TGTGCCAGCAGCTGGAGGGGACCCTATGGCTACACCTTC,CASSWRGPYGYTF
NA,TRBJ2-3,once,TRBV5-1,TGCGCCAGCAGCTTGGACGGGTATAGCACAGATACGCAGTATTTT,CASSLDGYSTDTQYF
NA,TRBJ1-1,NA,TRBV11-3,TGTGCCAGCAGTTCCTGGGCCCTGGGAGACAACACTGAAGCTTTCTTT,CASSSWALGDNTEAFF
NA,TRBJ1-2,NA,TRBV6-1,TGTGCCAGCAGTGAAGGCCCAGGGGCCCAAGCGAACTATGGCTACACCTTC,CASSEGPGAQANYGYTF
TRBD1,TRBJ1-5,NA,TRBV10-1,TGCGCCAGCAGAACCAGGGGGGGCAATCAGCCCCAGCATTTT,CASRTRGGNQPQHF
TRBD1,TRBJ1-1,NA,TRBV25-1,TGTGCCAGCAGCAGAAACAGGGGAACTGAAGCTTTCTTT,CASSRNRGTEAFF
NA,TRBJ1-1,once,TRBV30,TGTGCCTGGAGTTTAGACAAGAACACTGAAGCTTTCTTT,CAWSLDKNTEAFF
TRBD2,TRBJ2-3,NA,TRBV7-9,TGTGCCAGCAGCTCGGCGGGGGGTAGGAATACGCAGTATTTT,CASSSAGGRNTQYF
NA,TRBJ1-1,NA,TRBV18,TGTGCCAGCTCACCGAGGGACATGGGGACTGAAGCTTTCTTT,CASSPRDMGTEAFF
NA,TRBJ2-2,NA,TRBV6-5,TGTGCCAGCAGTTACCAACTCCCGAACACCGGGGAGCTGTTTTTT,CASSYQLPNTGELFF
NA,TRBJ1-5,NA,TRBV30,TGTGCCTGGAGGCTATCGGGGACAAGCAATCAGCCCCAGCATTTT,CAWRLSGTSNQPQHF
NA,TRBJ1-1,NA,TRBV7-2,TGTGCCAGCAGCCCGAGGGCGGGATTGAGCACTGAAGCTTTCTTT,CASSPRAGLSTEAFF
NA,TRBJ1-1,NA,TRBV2,TGTGCCAGCAGGGTAGGACAGTACACTGAAGCTTTCTTT,CASRVGQYTEAFF
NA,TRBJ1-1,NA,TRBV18,TGTGCCAGCTCACCAGAGAGGACTGAAGCTTTCTTT,CASSPERTEAFF
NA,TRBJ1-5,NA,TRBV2,TGTGCCAGCAGTGCCGGTTATAGCAATCAGCCCCAGCATTTT,CASSAGYSNQPQHF
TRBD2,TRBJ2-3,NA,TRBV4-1,TGCGCCAGCAGCCGTTCCGGACTAGCGGGGGGCGGAGCAGATACGCAGTATTTT,CASSRSGLAGGGADTQYF
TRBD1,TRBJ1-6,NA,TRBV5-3,TGTGCCAGAAGCGCACAGGGGGGGATTAATAATTCACCCCTCCACTTT,CARSAQGGINNSPLHF
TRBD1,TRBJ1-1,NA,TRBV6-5,TGTGCCAGCAGACGACAGGGCGGCACCACTGAAGCTTTCTTT,CASRRQGGTTEAFF
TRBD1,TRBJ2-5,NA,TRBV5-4,TGTGCCAGCAGCTCGGGACAGGGGGAAGAGACCCAGTACTTC,CASSSGQGEETQYF
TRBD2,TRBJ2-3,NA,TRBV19,TGTGCCAGTAGTATTAGCGGGGGGGCGTCAGATACGCAGTATTTT,CASSISGGASDTQYF
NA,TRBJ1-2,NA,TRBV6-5,TGTGCCAGCAGTCCCGGGACTCCAGACTATGGCTACACCTTC,CASSPGTPDYGYTF
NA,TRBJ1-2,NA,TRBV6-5,TGTGCCAGCAGTTACTACCGGTTTAACTATGGCTACACCTTC,CASSYYRFNYGYTF
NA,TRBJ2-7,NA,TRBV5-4,TGTGCCAGCACCGAAGGCGGGGACTCCTACGAGCAGTACTTC,CASTEGGDSYEQYF
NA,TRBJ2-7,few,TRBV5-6,TGTGCCAGCAGCTTACCCGGGTCGCAACCTTACGAGCAGTACTTC,CASSLPGSQPYEQYF
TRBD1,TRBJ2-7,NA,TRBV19,TGTGCCAGTAGTGCTCCGGACAGGGGGCTCGAGCAGTACTTC,CASSAPDRGLEQYF
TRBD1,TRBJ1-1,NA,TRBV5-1,TGCGCCAGCAGCTGGACACAGGGGTCATCTGAAGCTTTCTTT,CASSWTQGSSEAFF
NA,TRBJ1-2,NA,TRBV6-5,TGTGCCAGCAGTCTACAGGGAAGGCCCAACTATGGCTACACCTTC,CASSLQGRPNYGYTF
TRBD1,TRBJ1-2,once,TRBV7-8,TGTGCCAGCAGCAGCGACACGGGACAGGGTCATAACTATGGCTACACCTTC,CASSSDTGQGHNYGYTF
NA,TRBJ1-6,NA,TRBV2,TGTGCCAGCACCTCTTTAGGACAGTATAATTCACCCCTCCACTTT,CASTSLGQYNSPLHF
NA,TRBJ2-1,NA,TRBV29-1,TGCAGCGTTTCCGACGGGACTAATGAGCAGTTCTTC,CSVSDGTNEQFF
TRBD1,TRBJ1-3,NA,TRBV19,TGTGCCAGTAGTAAAAAGGGACAGGCGAACTCTGGAAACACCATATATTTT,CASSKKGQANSGNTIYF
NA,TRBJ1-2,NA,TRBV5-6,TGTGCCAGCAGCTTGGGGGTGGACAAGTCAGCTAACTATGGCTACACCTTC,CASSLGVDKSANYGYTF
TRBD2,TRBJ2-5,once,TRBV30,TGTGCCTGGAGTCGGGAGGAAAAGGAGACCCAGTACTTC,CAWSREEKETQYF